The rows below give T cell receptor beta chains drawn from one sample of a study of control samples from healthy donors and cancer patients. Clones were sequenced by immunoSEQ multiplex PCR, and TCRdb holds only the in-frame ones, with some missing. Seen here are approximately 180,000 clones, more than 85% observed once, and the top ten hold roughly 2.1%. The sequencing input was blood. Every receptor here comes from a woman aged 40 to 50 in good health. The CDR3 runs from the conserved cysteine through the conserved F or W. D genes are given only for firm matches. Some rows mark clone size as missing; the rest say once, few, many or name a class of expanded clone.

CDR3 protein	CDR3 DNA	CDR3 length	D gene	clone size	V gene	J gene
CASSLGSPGGGRSDTQYF	TGCGCCAGCAGCTTAGGTTCGCCGGGCGGGGGGCGCTCCGATACGCAGTATTTT	18	TRBD2	NA	TRBV5-1	TRBJ2-3
CASSQEGRGNQPQHF	TGTGCCAGCAGCCAAGAAGGACGGGGCAATCAGCCCCAGCATTTT	15	NA	few	TRBV3-1/TRBV3-2	TRBJ1-5
CASSSQAWRFDEQFF	TGTGCCAGCAGTTCCCAAGCTTGGAGGTTCGATGAGCAGTTCTTC	15	NA	NA	TRBV27	TRBJ2-1
CASSLWGGGAINLPFF	NA	16	NA	NA	TRBV7-8	TRBJ2-1
CATSRDRGDGYTF	TGTGCCACCAGCAGAGATCGAGGGGATGGCTACACCTTC	13	NA	NA	TRBV15	TRBJ1-2
CASSSTGYGQPQHF	TGTGCCAGCAGTTCAACAGGATACGGTCAGCCCCAGCATTTT	14	NA	NA	TRBV27	TRBJ1-5
CASSQLEGAGGYTF	TGCGCCAGCAGCCAATTGGAAGGGGCCGGTGGCTACACCTTC	14	NA	NA	TRBV4-1	TRBJ1-2
CASSQLMSSGVLEQFF	TGTGCCAGCAGCCAATTGATGAGTAGCGGGGTTTTAGAGCAGTTCTTC	16	TRBD2	NA	TRBV11-2	TRBJ2-1
CASSLGWGAHEQYF	TGTGCCAGCAGCTTAGGGTGGGGGGCCCACGAGCAGTACTTC	14	NA	NA	TRBV13	TRBJ2-7
CASSLAAGGLAGELFF	TGCGCCAGCAGCTTGGCTGCGGGGGGGCTTGCCGGGGAGCTGTTTTTT	16	TRBD2	NA	TRBV5-1	TRBJ2-2
CASSPYTSGLSYEQYF	TGTGCCAGCAGCCCCTACACTAGCGGGCTATCCTACGAGCAGTACTTC	16	TRBD2	NA	TRBV3-1/TRBV3-2	TRBJ2-7
CASSEEAREKLFF	TGTGCCAGCAGCGAAGAGGCGAGGGAAAAACTGTTTTTT	13	NA	NA	TRBV5-4	TRBJ1-4
CASSQAGTSSEQYF	TGCGCCAGCAGCCAAGCAGGGACTAGCTCCGAGCAGTACTTC	14	TRBD2	once	TRBV4-1	TRBJ2-7
CASSYQGAGDEQYF	TGTGCCAGCAGTTATCAGGGGGCGGGGGACGAGCAGTACTTC	14	NA	NA	TRBV2	TRBJ2-7
CATLGQGARETQYF	TGTGCCACCCTGGGGCAGGGGGCCAGAGAGACCCAGTACTTC	14	TRBD1	once	TRBV7-8	TRBJ2-5
CASSESPWDRAPFGYGYTF	TGTGCCAGCAGTGAATCTCCCTGGGACAGGGCCCCTTTCGGCTATGGCTACACCTTC	19	TRBD1	once	TRBV6-4	TRBJ1-2
CASSLREYNSPLHF	TGTGCCAGCAGCTTAAGGGAGTATAATTCACCCCTCCACTTT	14	NA	NA	TRBV7-2	TRBJ1-6
CASGGVPINEKLFF	TGTGCCAGTGGCGGGGTACCAATTAATGAAAAACTGTTTTTT	14	NA	NA	TRBV19	TRBJ1-4
CASSEYRDEQFF	TGTGCCAGCAGTGAATATCGCGATGAGCAGTTCTTC	12	NA	NA	TRBV25-1	TRBJ2-1
CAISVGGNRGLYTF	TGTGCCATCAGTGTGGGAGGAAACAGGGGGCTCTACACCTTC	14	TRBD1	NA	TRBV10-3	TRBJ1-2
CASTPGQGAVGNYGYTF	TGTGCCAGCACACCGGGACAGGGGGCTGTGGGGAACTATGGCTACACCTTC	17	TRBD1	NA	TRBV25-1	TRBJ1-2
CASSYRGRERGGEQYF	TGTGCCAGTAGTTACCGGGGCAGGGAAAGAGGTGGGGAGCAGTACTTC	16	NA	NA	TRBV19	TRBJ2-7
CASSLAGQGVDEAFF	TGCGCCAGCAGCTTGGCCGGACAGGGGGTTGATGAAGCTTTCTTT	15	TRBD1	NA	TRBV5-1	TRBJ1-1
CASSSTVSTDTQYF	TGTGCCAGCAGTTCAACGGTGAGCACAGATACGCAGTATTTT	14	NA	NA	TRBV6-5	TRBJ2-3
CASSGGGGGDGYTF	TGTGCCAGCAGTGGGGGTGGGGGGGGCGATGGCTACACCTTC	14	NA	NA	TRBV2	TRBJ1-2
CASSGGQGAITEAFF	TGTGCCAGCAGTGGTGGTCAGGGGGCTATCACTGAAGCTTTCTTT	15	TRBD1	NA	TRBV2	TRBJ1-1
CASSPDRGDTGELFF	TGTGCCAGCAGTCCCGACAGGGGGGACACCGGGGAGCTGTTTTTT	15	TRBD1	NA	TRBV2	TRBJ2-2
CATSRESRAQGGGYTF	TGTGCCACCAGCAGAGAAAGTCGGGCACAGGGCGGTGGCTACACCTTC	16	NA	NA	TRBV15	TRBJ1-2
CASSPRVSGVKETQYF	TGTGCCAGCAGCCCGAGGGTGTCGGGGGTTAAAGAGACCCAGTACTTC	16	NA	NA	TRBV7-8	TRBJ2-5
CASSLGQGPVYGYTF	TGCGCCAGCAGCTTGGGGCAGGGCCCCGTCTATGGCTACACCTTC	15	NA	NA	TRBV5-1	TRBJ1-2
CASSQGAGNSPLHF	TGTGCCAGCAGCCAGGGGGCAGGTAATTCACCCCTCCACTTT	14	NA	NA	TRBV14	TRBJ1-6
CASSQDRSGGARRQETQYF	TGTGCCAGCAGCCAAGATAGAAGCGGGGGGGCTCGGAGGCAAGAGACCCAGTACTTC	19	TRBD2	NA	TRBV3-1/TRBV3-2	TRBJ2-5
CASSEVSNTGELFF	TGTGCCAGCAGTGAAGTGTCGAACACCGGGGAGCTGTTTTTT	14	NA	NA	TRBV6-4	TRBJ2-2
CASRGDRGSGANVLTF	TGTGCCAGCAGGGGCGACAGGGGATCTGGGGCCAACGTCCTGACTTTC	16	TRBD1	NA	TRBV7-3	TRBJ2-6
CASSLLEGNTEAFF	TGTGCCAGCAGCCTTTTGGAGGGGAACACTGAAGCTTTCTTT	14	NA	NA	TRBV16	TRBJ1-1
CASSTPELGNQPQHF	TGTGCCAGCAGTACCCCGGAGTTAGGCAATCAGCCCCAGCATTTT	15	NA	NA	TRBV6-6	TRBJ1-5
CASSLTNREQFF	TGTGCCAGCAGCTTAACAAACAGAGAGCAGTTCTTC	12	NA	NA	TRBV7-6	TRBJ2-1
CASSVPANQPQHF	TGTGCCAGCAGTGTCCCGGCAAATCAGCCCCAGCATTTT	13	NA	few	TRBV2	TRBJ1-5
CASSRPGTSSYEQYF	TGTGCCAGCAGCCGTCCCGGGACTAGCTCCTACGAGCAGTACTTC	15	TRBD2	NA	TRBV7-8	TRBJ2-7
CASTGTESSYEQYF	TGTGCCAGCACTGGGACGGAGAGCTCCTACGAGCAGTACTTC	14	NA	NA	TRBV2	TRBJ2-7
CASSPEGTTDTQYF	TGCGCCAGCAGCCCGGAGGGGACCACAGATACGCAGTATTTT	14	NA	NA	TRBV4-1	TRBJ2-3
CASSLPGGQPQHF	TGTGCCAGCAGCTTACCCGGTGGTCAGCCCCAGCATTTT	13	NA	NA	TRBV13	TRBJ1-5